This entry lists 22 T cell receptor beta chains sequenced from one sample in a study of tumor and adjacent non-tumor tissue in lung cancer. The library came from three nested PCR rounds adapted from ARM-PCR protocols. TCRdb reprocessed the multiplex PCR reads with MiXCR, giving one entry per CDR3 protein. The repertoire holds about 82,000 distinct CDR3 sequences, with about three quarters as singletons. No cell sorting was done before RNA was extracted from the tissue. Sequenced input: lung tumor tissue. The receptors were sampled from a woman aged 45-59 years with non-small cell lung cancer.

Details on this clonotype: A junction end diverges from the germline sequence, so it may reflect a read error. V and J are TRBV12-3 or TRBV12-4 and TRBJ2-7; D might be TRBD2 (6 bases). The CDR3 consists of 13 residues. Written as DNA, the CDR3 is TGTGCCAGTCACCCGGGCGTGGACTACGAACAGTACTTC. Translated, it gives CASHPGVDYEQYF.

In its sample, this clonotype was seen many times. This rearrangement joins TRBV29-1 to TRBJ2-7, with D unclear. V was pared by 6 bases and J by 0 bases, with 9 bases between. CDR1 is SQVTM and CDR2 is ANQGSEA in the germline V gene. This CDR3 has 12 amino acids. CDR3 coding DNA: TGCAGCGTCCGGACGGACTCCTACGAGCAGTACTTC. Translating it yields CSVRTDSYEQYF.

Regarding this clonotype: A much bigger clone sits one base away, suggesting this may be a read error. The chain is built from TRBV18 and TRBJ1-2; 10 nucleotides match TRBD1. Germline V CDR1 and CDR2: KGHSH, LQKENI. This CDR3 contains 16 residues. CDR3 nucleotide sequence: TGTGCCAGCTCACCACCGGGACAGGGGAATGACTATGACTACACCTTC. Protein: CASSPPGQGNDYDYTF.

Notes on this clonotype: The junction departs from the called germline gene at one end, perhaps through a read error. V usage is TRBV29-1 and J usage is TRBJ2-5; D might be TRBD1 (6 bases). CDR3 size: 12 residues. Germline V gene lookup returns CDR1 SQVTM and CDR2 ANQGSEA. CDR3 DNA sequence: TGCGTATGCAGGGACAACTCGGAGACTCAGTACTTC. It is translated as CVCRDNSETQYF.

With regard to this clonotype: One junction end does not reproduce the germline sequence, and a read error may be involved. This chain joins TRBV12-3 or TRBV12-4 and TRBJ2-3, with TRBD1 identical over 7 bases. The CDR3 has 15 residues. The CDR3 is CTSSDRVEATYTQYF. The DNA for the CDR3 is TGTACCAGCAGCGACAGGGTGGAGGCAACATATACGCAGTATTTT.

The DNA of the CDR3 is TGTGCCATCAGTGTGTCAGGGACTAGAGTGCTGTATAAGCAGTTCTTC. Residues: CAISVSGTRVLYKQFF. The V call is TRBV10-3, the J call TRBJ2-1, with 8 bases lining up with TRBD2. The CDR3 loop spans 16 amino acids. With 4 bases clipped from V and 11 bases from J, the junction kept 16 bases outside the gene matches. Germline V lookup: CDR1 ENHRY, CDR2 SYGVKD.

Notes on this clonotype: Likely a read error: the CDR3 ends without its conserved phenylalanine or tryptophan. V gene TRBV12-3 or TRBV12-4 combines with J gene TRBJ2-3, with 7 bases matching TRBD1. After removal of 9 bases from V and 4 bases from J, the junction contained 10 bases not matched to a gene. The CDR3 spans 14 residues. This CDR3 reads CARSIRQGPDTQYL. DNA for the CDR3: TGTGCCAGGAGTATCAGACAGGGTCCAGATACGCAGTATCTT.

As to this clonotype: Being one base from a much bigger clone, this may be a read error. This CDR3 fails to terminate in the conserved phenylalanine or tryptophan, so it likely reflects a read error. This sequence joins TRBV20-1 and TRBJ2-5, with 7 bases lining up with TRBD2. The CDR3 length is 13 residues. The germline V gene has CDR1 DFQATT and CDR2 SNEGSKA (reference sequence). V trimming: 6 bases; J trimming: 3 bases; junction bases outside the gene matches: 7. CDR3 region: CSASEAGEETQYL. CDR3 DNA: TGCAGTGCCTCGGAGGCGGGAGAAGAGACCCAGTACCTC.

Regarding this clonotype: As the CDR3 is not closed by the conserved phenylalanine or tryptophan, this likely results from a read error. The chain carries TRBV5-6 and TRBJ1-5, with D possibly TRBD1 on 5 matching bases. Germline assignment: CDR1 SGHDT and CDR2 YYEEEE. The CDR3 is made up of 14 amino acids. The CDR3 sequence is CARSLGQGDQPQHV. The CDR3 DNA is TGTGCCAGGAGCTTGGGGCAGGGTGACCAGCCCCAGCATGTT.

Comments on this clonotype: This may stem from a read error, because a much larger clone lies one nucleotide away. CDR3 in DNA: TGTGCCAGCACCAACCGAGGGACCCAGAACTTC. Translated: CASTNRGTQNF. The chain is built from TRBV28 and TRBJ2-5; D may be TRBD1 or TRBD2 (5 bases each). The CDR3 extends over 11 amino acids. Germline V gene lookup returns CDR1 MDHEN and CDR2 SYDVKM.

As for this clonotype: A much larger clone differs from this one at a single base, so this may be a read error. This chain uses TRBV16 with TRBJ1-1; D is possibly TRBD1 (5 bases). CDR3 length: 14 residues. CDR1 and CDR2 (germline): KGHSY, FQNENV. This CDR3 is CVSSSDRGHTEAFF. DNA for the CDR3: TGTGTCAGCAGCTCGGATAGGGGTCACACTGAAGCTTTCTTT.

Comment on this clonotype: Compared with germline, one end of the junction differs, possibly owing to a read error. This chain connects TRBV11-2 to TRBJ1-5, with D uncertain. The CDR3 runs 14 residues. Germline CDR1 reads SGHAT; CDR2 reads FQNNGV. The CDR3 is CASSLEGYSQLLHF. CDR3 nucleotides: TGTGCCAGCAGTTTAGAAGGGTACAGTCAGCTCCTGCATTTT.

This clonotype was picked up one time. An end of the junction does not agree with germline; a read error may underlie this. This chain uses TRBV6-6 with TRBJ1-5; D uncertain. The V gene's germline CDR1 is MNHNY and CDR2 SVGAGI (reference sequence). The CDR3 is made up of 14 amino acids. In nucleotides, the CDR3 is TGTGCCAGCACCCCGATAGGAGACAATCAGTCCCAGCATTTT. Translated, it gives CASTPIGDNQSQHF.

This clonotype has at least ten counts. The J gene is TRBJ2-2, the V gene TRBV20-1; unclear D gene. CDR1 is DFQATT and CDR2 is SNEGSKA in the germline V gene (reference sequence). The CDR3 consists of 12 residues. Trimming took 0 bases from V and 2 from J, leaving 1 base between them. The CDR3 coding sequence is TGCAGTGCTAGAGATAACACCGGGGAGCTGTTTTTT. It specifies CSARDNTGELFF.

The rearrangement links TRBV29-1 to TRBJ2-1; D may be TRBD1 or TRBD2 (6 bases each). The CDR3 consists of 13 residues. Germline-derived CDR1 and CDR2 are SQVTM and ANQGSEA. Trimming pared 8 bases from V and 6 bases from J, leaving 17 bases between. The CDR3 sequence: CSMGGGPLNEQFF. The CDR3 nucleotides are TGCAGCATGGGTGGGGGGCCACTCAATGAGCAGTTCTTC.

Of note for this clonotype: The missing conserved phenylalanine or tryptophan at the end of this CDR3 makes a read error likely. The chain has TRBV28 and TRBJ2-7, with D possibly TRBD2 on 5 matching bases. With 7 bases removed from V and 6 bases from J, the gap between germline ends came to 16 bases. This CDR3 has 13 amino acids. The germline CDR1 and CDR2 sequences are MDHEN and SYDVKM. CDR3 sequence (DNA): TGTGCCAGCAAGTCCAGAGGGTTTTTCGAGCAGTACATC. Translation gives CASKSRGFFEQYI.

As regards this clonotype: Its ends do not fully match the called genes, so a read error is possible. This chain connects TRBV6-2 or TRBV6-3 to TRBJ2-3, with D possibly TRBD2 on 5 matching bases. Germline CDR1 MNHEY, CDR2 SVGEGT. The CDR3 sequence is 14 residues long. The CDR3 DNA follows: TGTGCTAGCAGTTCCCCCCGCCTCGGGGATAAGCAGTATTTT. It encodes CASSSPRLGDKQYF.

Comment on this clonotype: The conserved closing phenylalanine or tryptophan is absent in this CDR3, likely reflecting a read error. The chain carries TRBV29-1 and TRBJ2-1; 11 bases are a match to TRBD2. The CDR3 extends over 16 amino acids. The germline V gene has CDR1 SQVTM and CDR2 ANQGSEA. Trimming took 5 bases from V and 4 from J; bases not matched to a gene: 10. The CDR3 coding sequence is TGCAGCGTTAATCGCCTAGCGGGAGGTTCGTACAATGAGCAGTTCATC. Encoded protein: CSVNRLAGGSYNEQFI.

In regard to this clonotype: Compared with germline, one end of the junction differs, possibly owing to a read error. The chain employs TRBV6-2 or TRBV6-3 and TRBJ2-1; D might be TRBD2 (6 bases). The CDR3 consists of 13 residues. Germline loops: CDR1 MNHEY, CDR2 SVGEGT. CDR3 nucleotides: TGTGCCAGCACCCGGACTACCTACAATGAGCATTTCTTC. Translation: CASTRTTYNEHFF.

The rearrangement uses TRBV2 and TRBJ1-5; possible D gene TRBD1, 6 bases. The CDR3 sequence is 13 residues long. The ends were cut back, 10 bases at V and 5 bases at J, with 15 bases in the middle. Germline CDR1 SNHLY, CDR2 FYNNEI. CDR3 region: CATNTGRDQPQHF. DNA for the CDR3: TGTGCCACCAACACAGGGCGAGATCAGCCCCAGCATTTT.

Regarding this clonotype: At one end, the junction sequence differs from germline, possibly due to a read error. V and J are TRBV29-1 and TRBJ2-2; 11 nucleotides align to TRBD2. The CDR3 runs to 16 residues. In germline, CDR1 is SQVTM, CDR2 ANQGSEA. CDR3 loop: CSVEPLAGGRTGGLFF. In DNA form, the CDR3 reads TGCAGCGTCGAACCTCTAGCGGGAGGACGAACAGGGGGGCTGTTTTTT.

On this clonotype itself: A clone one base away is much larger, so this may be a read error. V is TRBV4-1 and J is TRBJ1-4; 9 bases are shared with TRBD1. With V trimmed by 7 bases and J by 5 bases, 5 bases remained unmatched. The CDR3 consists of 14 residues. CDR1 is MGHRA and CDR2 is YSYEKL in the germline V gene. In DNA, the CDR3 is TGCGCCAGCAACCATGGACAGGGGAATGAAAAACTGTTTTTT. Translated: CASNHGQGNEKLFF.